The present T cell receptor beta chain was sequenced within a study of OX40 agonist ivuxolimab in advanced cancers. Study details: Every patient in dose escalation had hepatocellular carcinoma, melanoma, renal cell or head and neck cancer. Participants, 70% to 90% male, averaged 60 years of age, ranging from 23 to 79.

V was shortened by 0 bases and J by 6 bases, with 12 bases between the two germline ends. CDR3 length equals 15 residues. The germline V gene has CDR1 MGHRA and CDR2 YSYEKL. TCRdb keeps only in-frame clones here, not all; method: immunoSEQ multiplex PCR. This sample has 60,000 to 75,000 clones, with approximately 89% found just once. Overall study findings and caveats: There was clonal expansion of CD4+ and CD8+ blood T cells by week 6 at 0.1 to 3.0 mg/kg.

Turning to this clone: Its specificity is not known.

This material consisted of CD4+ or CD8+ T cells sorted from blood, taken in a trial of the OX40 agonist ivuxolimab. The chain employs TRBV4-1 and TRBJ1-5, with D perhaps TRBD1 (5 bases). The receptor's source is an adult with an advanced solid tumor such as melanoma, head and neck, liver or kidney cancer. CDR3 loop: CASSQEVGGFQPQHF. In DNA form, the CDR3 reads TGCGCCAGCAGCCAAGAGGTCGGGGGGTTTCAGCCCCAGCATTTT.